One sample yielded the 8 T cell receptor beta chains listed below, sequenced in a study of Ad26.COV2.S vaccination and SARS-CoV-2 variants. Here immunoSEQ multiplex PCR was the method, and the copy in TCRdb shows in-frame clones only, minus some. The sample consists of 180,000 or so clones, roughly nine tenths of them appearing once. The sample in question was peripheral blood, obtained after recovery from COVID-19. The source is a human donor who had recovered from COVID-19.

The chain has TRBV5-1 and TRBJ1-4; 10 nucleotides agree with TRBD1. Germline trimming cut 0 bases from V and 3 bases from J; bases unmatched to any gene: 2. In germline, CDR1 is SGHRS, CDR2 YFSETQ. The CDR3 is 16 residues long. CDR3 bases: TGCGCCAGCAGCTTGGGACAGGGGGCGTCTAATGAAAAACTGTTTTTT. It is translated as CASSLGQGASNEKLFF.

This chain uses TRBV6-5 with TRBJ1-1; no clear D. This CDR3 has 13 amino acids. Trimming removed 5 bases from V and 3 bases from J, with 10 bases in between. CDR1 is MNHEY, CDR2 SVGAGI, per germline. The CDR3 DNA sequence: TGTGCCAGCAGTAGGATTGGCGACACTGAAGCTTTCTTT. Amino acids: CASSRIGDTEAFF.

This clone was detected only once. Other DNA sequences in this specimen translate into the identical CDR3. The chain joins TRBV2 to TRBJ2-5; D unclear. The V and J ends lost 3 bases and 4 bases respectively, with 6 bases between them. The CDR3 contains 12 residues. Germline V gene data show CDR1 as SNHLY and CDR2 as FYNNEI. The CDR3 reads CASSELGETQYF. CDR3 sequence (DNA): TGTGCCAGCAGTGAGTTAGGAGAGACCCAGTACTTC. Drawing the rest from reference TRBV2 and TRBJ2-5, the complete variable domain is EPEVTQTPSHQVTQMGQEVILRCVPISNHLYFYWYRQILGQKVEFLVSFYNNEISEKSEIFDDQFSVERPDGSNFTLKIRSTKLEDSAMYFCASSELGETQYFGPGTRLLVL.

The rearrangement joins TRBV6-9 to TRBJ2-1; TRBD2 matches 10 bases. The V segment lost 2 bases and the J segment 9 bases; nucleotides outside the gene matches: 7. The CDR3 sequence is 15 residues long. Looked up from germline, CDR1 is MNHGY and CDR2 is SVAAGI. DNA for the CDR3: TGTGCCAGCAGTTATGAACTAGCGGGGATGGGTGAGCAGTTCTTC. Translation gives CASSYELAGMGEQFF.

The chain couples TRBV7-2 to TRBJ2-6; tentative D call: TRBD1 (5 bases). V lost 3 bases, J lost 3 bases, and 18 bases lay in between. Germline loops: CDR1 SGHTA, CDR2 FQGNSA. CDR3 size: 18 residues. The CDR3 loop is CASSFRAWTQGGANVLTF. The CDR3 DNA follows: TGTGCCAGCAGCTTCAGGGCGTGGACCCAGGGTGGGGCCAACGTCCTGACTTTC.

The genes are TRBV4-1 and TRBJ2-1, with unresolved D. With 2 bases removed from V and 4 bases from J, the gap between germline ends came to 3 bases. Germline V gene data show CDR1 as MGHRA and CDR2 as YSYEKL. This CDR3 is 12 amino acids long. CDR3 protein: CASSQNYNEQFF. The DNA for the CDR3 is TGCGCCAGCAGCCAAAATTACAATGAGCAGTTCTTC.

This sequence joins TRBV11-3 and TRBJ2-3; tentatively, D is TRBD2 (5 bases). CDR3 length equals 13 residues. With 5 bases removed from V and 14 bases from J, the gap between germline ends came to 20 bases. Germline assignment: CDR1 SGHNT and CDR2 YENEEA. The CDR3 spells CASSRGREAPVYF. In DNA form, the CDR3 reads TGTGCCAGCAGCCGCGGGCGAGAGGCCCCGGTGTATTTT.

This clone was detected a few times. This chain joins TRBV27 and TRBJ1-6, with 7 bases identical to TRBD1. CDR3 length equals 13 residues. CDR1 and CDR2 from the germline V gene are MNHEY and SMNVEV (reference sequence). V lost 5 bases and J lost 9; bases outside the gene matches: 4. The CDR3 region is CASSTDRASPLHF. CDR3 DNA sequence: TGTGCCAGCAGTACTGACAGGGCTTCACCCCTCCACTTT.